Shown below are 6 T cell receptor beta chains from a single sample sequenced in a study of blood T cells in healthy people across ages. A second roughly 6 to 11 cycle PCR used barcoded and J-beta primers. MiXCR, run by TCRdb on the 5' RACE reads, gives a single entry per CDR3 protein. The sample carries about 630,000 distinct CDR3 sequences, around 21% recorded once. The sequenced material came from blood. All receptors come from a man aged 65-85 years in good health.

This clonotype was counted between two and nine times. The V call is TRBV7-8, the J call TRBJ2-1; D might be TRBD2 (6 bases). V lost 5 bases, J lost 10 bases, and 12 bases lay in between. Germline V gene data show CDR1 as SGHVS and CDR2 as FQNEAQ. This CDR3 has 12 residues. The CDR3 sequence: CASSGGRWEQFF. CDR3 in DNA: TGTGCCAGCAGCGGAGGGCGGTGGGAGCAGTTCTTC.

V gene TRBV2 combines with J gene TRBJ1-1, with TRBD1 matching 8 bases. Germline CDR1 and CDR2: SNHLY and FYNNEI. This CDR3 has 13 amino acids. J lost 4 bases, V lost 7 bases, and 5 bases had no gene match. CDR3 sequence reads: CASTDRAVTEAFF. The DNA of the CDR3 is TGTGCCAGCACGGACAGGGCTGTCACTGAAGCTTTCTTT.

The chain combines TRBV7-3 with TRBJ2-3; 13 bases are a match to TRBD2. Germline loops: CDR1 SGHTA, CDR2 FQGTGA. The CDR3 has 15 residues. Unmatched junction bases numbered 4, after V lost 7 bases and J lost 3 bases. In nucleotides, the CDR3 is TGTGCCAGCACCTTGACTAGCGGGAGGACAGATACGCAGTATTTT. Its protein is CASTLTSGRTDTQYF.

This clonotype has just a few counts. The CDR3 sequence is CASRRVGYNEQFF. CDR3 sequence (DNA): TGTGCCAGCAGGAGGGTTGGTTACAATGAGCAGTTCTTC. The genes are TRBV7-9 and TRBJ2-1, with D possibly TRBD2 on 5 matching bases. The germline V and J ends were trimmed by 6 bases and 4 bases, with 10 bases remaining between them. This CDR3 has 13 residues. Germline V CDR1 and CDR2: SEHNR, FQNEAQ (reference sequence).

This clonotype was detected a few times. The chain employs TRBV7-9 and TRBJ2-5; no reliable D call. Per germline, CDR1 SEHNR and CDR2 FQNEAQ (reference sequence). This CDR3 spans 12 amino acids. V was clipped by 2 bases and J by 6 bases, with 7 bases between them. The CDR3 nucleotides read TGTGCCAGCAGCTTACTGGGGAAGACCCAGTACTTC. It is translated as CASSLLGKTQYF.

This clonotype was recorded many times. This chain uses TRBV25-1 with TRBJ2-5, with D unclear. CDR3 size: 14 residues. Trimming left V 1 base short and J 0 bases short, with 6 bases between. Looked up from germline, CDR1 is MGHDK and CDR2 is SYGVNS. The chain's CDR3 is CASSEFKYQETQYF. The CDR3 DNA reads TGTGCCAGCAGTGAATTTAAATACCAAGAGACCCAGTACTTC. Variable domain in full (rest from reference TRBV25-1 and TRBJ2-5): EADIYQTPRYLVIGTGKKITLECSQTMGHDKMYWYQQDPGMELHLIHYSYGVNSTEKGDLSSESTVSRIRTEHFPLTLESARPSHTSQYLCASSEFKYQETQYFGPGTRLLVL.